Each of the 11 T cell receptor beta chains below was sequenced from the same sample in a study. One entry per CDR3 protein, called by TCRdb with MiXCR from the 5' RACE reads. The sample records about 57,000 distinct CDR3 sequences, 26% being singletons. Tregs were sorted as CD4+CD25+CD127-/low cells. The sample taken for sequencing was tumor-infiltrating Tregs sorted from the breast tumor. These receptors originate from a female donor with breast cancer.

The chain carries TRBV28 and TRBJ2-3, with 9 positions matching TRBD2. The CDR3 consists of 16 residues. V lost 3 bases and J lost 2; bases outside the gene matches: 6. Germline CDR1 reads MDHEN; CDR2 reads SYDVKM. CDR3 DNA: TGTGCCAGCAGTTTTCGGCGGGAGGGCCTCACAGATACGCAGTATTTT. This gives the protein CASSFRREGLTDTQYF.

V and J are TRBV4-2 and TRBJ1-5; no clear D. V was cut by 0 bases and J by 1 base, with 10 bases left in between. The CDR3 has 16 amino acids. Germline assignment: CDR1 LGHNA and CDR2 YNFKEQ. CDR3 DNA sequence: TGTGCCAGCAGCCAAGATGAGGCGATAAGCAATCAGCCCCAGCATTTT. This codes for CASSQDEAISNQPQHF.

This clonotype was found many times. This chain joins TRBV7-9 and TRBJ2-3; 7 bases line up with TRBD2. CDR1 is SEHNR and CDR2 is FQNEAQ in the germline V gene (reference sequence). V trimming: 2 bases; J trimming: 2 bases; junction bases outside the gene matches: 4. The CDR3 has 15 residues. The chain's CDR3 is CASSLSGLDTDTQYF. CDR3 in DNA: TGTGCCAGCAGCTTATCAGGACTAGACACAGATACGCAGTATTTT. The complete variable domain, with remaining parts taken from reference TRBV7-9 and TRBJ2-3, reads DTGVSQNPRHKITKRGQNVTFRCDPISEHNRLYWYRQTLGQGPEFLTYFQNEAQLEKSRLLSDRFSAERPKGSFSTLEIQRTEQGDSAMYLCASSLSGLDTDTQYFGPGTRLTVL.

The chain combines TRBV24-1 with TRBJ1-2, with 9 positions matching TRBD1. V trimming: 4 bases; J trimming: 6 bases; junction bases outside the gene matches: 5. Germline V gives CDR1 KGHDR, CDR2 SFDVKD. The CDR3 is 14 residues long. This CDR3 is CATSDPGTGNGYTF. The CDR3 DNA reads TGTGCCACCAGTGACCCCGGGACAGGGAATGGCTACACCTTC.

In its sample, this clonotype was seen many times. The chain is built from TRBV7-2 and TRBJ2-7, with D possibly being TRBD2 (5 bases). Trimming pared 0 bases from V and 7 bases from J, leaving 7 bases between. Germline CDR1 and CDR2: SGHTA and FQGNSA. This CDR3 is 12 amino acids long. Here the CDR3 DNA reads TGTGCCAGCAGCTTAGCTCGGGGTGAGCAGTACTTC. This encodes CASSLARGEQYF.

In its sample, this clonotype was seen a few times. V and J are TRBV6-5 and TRBJ2-1; no clear D. The CDR3 has 15 residues. CDR1 and CDR2 (germline): MNHEY, SVGAGI. V lost 0 bases and J lost 10, with 16 bases in between. Written as DNA, the CDR3 is TGTGCCAGCAGTTACTCGAATCTACCCAGAGGCGAGCAGTTCTTC. This sequence encodes CASSYSNLPRGEQFF.

This chain connects TRBV25-1 to TRBJ2-1; perhaps D is TRBD1 or TRBD2 (5 bases each). This CDR3 region has 15 residues. Germline V gives CDR1 MGHDK, CDR2 SYGVNS. The V end lost 6 bases, the J end lost 0 bases, and 12 bases lay between the germline ends. The CDR3 sequence: CASRPGASSYNEQFF. The CDR3 nucleotides read TGTGCCAGCAGACCCGGGGCTAGCTCCTACAATGAGCAGTTCTTC. The full variable domain, rest sourced from reference TRBV25-1 and TRBJ2-1, is EADIYQTPRYLVIGTGKKITLECSQTMGHDKMYWYQQDPGMELHLIHYSYGVNSTEKGDLSSESTVSRIRTEHFPLTLESARPSHTSQYLCASRPGASSYNEQFFGPGTRLTVL.

This clonotype showed up just a few times. The chain employs TRBV7-9 and TRBJ1-2; D remains ambiguous. This CDR3 comprises 14 residues. V was cut by 2 bases and J by 3 bases, with 10 bases left in between. Germline V gene data show CDR1 as SEHNR and CDR2 as FQNEAQ (reference sequence). DNA of the CDR3: TGTGCCAGCAGCTTATATCAGAGGGACTATGGCTACACCTTC. Translated, it gives CASSLYQRDYGYTF.

This clonotype appeared a few times. The chain is built from TRBV4-2 and TRBJ2-6; the D is unclear. The germline V gene encodes CDR1 LGHNA and CDR2 YNFKEQ. The V end lost 1 base, the J end lost 4 bases, and 2 bases lay between the germline ends. This CDR3 region has 13 residues. The CDR3 DNA sequence: TGTGCCAGCAGCCAAGGGGGGGCCAACGTCCTGACTTTC. This encodes CASSQGGANVLTF.

In its sample, this clonotype was seen many times. The rearrangement links TRBV2 to TRBJ2-1; TRBD1 matches 9 bases. CDR1 is SNHLY and CDR2 is FYNNEI in the germline V gene. CDR3 length: 13 amino acids. Trimming removed 5 bases from V and 9 bases from J; junction bases left unmatched: 5. The CDR3, as DNA: TGTGCCAGCAGTCTAGGACAGGGGACTGAGCAGTTCTTC. It codes for CASSLGQGTEQFF. Together with reference TRBV2 and TRBJ2-1, the CDR3 gives the full variable domain: EPEVTQTPSHQVTQMGQEVILRCVPISNHLYFYWYRQILGQKVEFLVSFYNNEISEKSEIFDDQFSVERPDGSNFTLKIRSTKLEDSAMYFCASSLGQGTEQFFGPGTRLTVL.

The rearrangement uses TRBV5-1 and TRBJ2-7, with 8 bases that match TRBD1. This CDR3 has 14 residues. The germline gives CDR1 SGHRS, CDR2 YFSETQ. The trim removed 1 base at V and 5 bases at J, leaving 5 bases unmatched. CDR3 nucleotides: TGCGCCAGCAGCTTGACAGGGGGTTTGGACGAGCAGTACTTC. This gives the protein CASSLTGGLDEQYF.